A selection of T cell receptor beta chains follows, all from one sample in a study of shared clonotypes between healthy human individuals. Sequencing used immunoSEQ multiplex PCR; TCRdb keeps in-frame clones, though not all of them. The data hold approximately 1.1 million clones, with around three quarters observed a single time. Sequencing was carried out using memory CD4+ T cells from PBMCs. These receptors all stem from a man aged 18 to 30 in good health. Some clones in this sample may be carry-over from other donors' samples. Both conserved end residues are part of each CDR3. The order of the fields is V gene, J gene, D gene, clone size, CDR3 DNA, CDR3 protein. The D gene is left open where the match is weak. Size is stated for part of the rows, as once, few or many counts, or as a class when the clone is expanded.

v_call: TRBV29-1; j_call: TRBJ2-7; d_call: TRBD2; clone_size: once; cdr3_nt: TGCAGCGTTGGTAATCCAGCGGGAGATTCCTACGAGCAGTACTTC; cdr3_aa: CSVGNPAGDSYEQYF
v_call: TRBV9; j_call: TRBJ2-1; d_call: TRBD2; clone_size: NA; cdr3_nt: TGTGCCAGCAGCGGGACTAGAGGTCGAAATGAGCAGTTCTTC; cdr3_aa: CASSGTRGRNEQFF
v_call: TRBV6-1; j_call: TRBJ1-2; d_call: NA; clone_size: NA; cdr3_nt: TGTGCCAGCAGTGAAGAGGGGGGGCGCGGCTATGGCTACACCTTC; cdr3_aa: CASSEEGGRGYGYTF
v_call: TRBV11-2; j_call: TRBJ2-2; d_call: NA; clone_size: NA; cdr3_nt: TGTGCCAGCAGCTTAGTGGGTGCCGGGGAGCTGTTTTTT; cdr3_aa: CASSLVGAGELFF
v_call: TRBV5-1; j_call: TRBJ2-1; d_call: TRBD2; clone_size: NA; cdr3_nt: TGCGCCAGCAGCCCACTAGCGGGAGCCTACAATGAGCAGTTCTTC; cdr3_aa: CASSPLAGAYNEQFF
v_call: TRBV11-2; j_call: TRBJ2-2; d_call: NA; clone_size: NA; cdr3_nt: TGTGCCAGCAGCCCGCAACTGGGTACCGGGGAGCTGTTTTTT; cdr3_aa: CASSPQLGTGELFF
v_call: TRBV13; j_call: TRBJ1-3; d_call: NA; clone_size: NA; cdr3_nt: TGTGCCAGCAGCCCTAAATCCGGGACCACTGGAAACACCATATATTTT; cdr3_aa: CASSPKSGTTGNTIYF
v_call: TRBV4-1; j_call: TRBJ2-7; d_call: TRBD2; clone_size: NA; cdr3_nt: TGCGCCAGCAGCCAAGGGGCCCTTAGCGGGTACTCCTACGAGCAGTACTTC; cdr3_aa: CASSQGALSGYSYEQYF
v_call: TRBV2; j_call: TRBJ2-7; d_call: NA; clone_size: NA; cdr3_nt: TGTGCCAGCAGTGGTCCCATTCACTACGAGCAGTACTTC; cdr3_aa: CASSGPIHYEQYF
v_call: TRBV18; j_call: TRBJ2-6; d_call: NA; clone_size: NA; cdr3_nt: TGTGCCAGCTCACCAATAACAATTACTGGGGCCAACGTCCTGACTTTC; cdr3_aa: CASSPITITGANVLTF
v_call: TRBV6-6; j_call: TRBJ2-1; d_call: NA; clone_size: NA; cdr3_nt: TGTGCCAGCAGCCTTGGGAGCACCCACTACAATGAGCAGTTCTTC; cdr3_aa: CASSLGSTHYNEQFF
v_call: TRBV2; j_call: TRBJ2-5; d_call: NA; clone_size: NA; cdr3_nt: TGTGCCAGCACCAGCCTAGGGGGGAACCTGGGTACCCAGTACTTC; cdr3_aa: CASTSLGGNLGTQYF
v_call: TRBV7-6; j_call: TRBJ2-3; d_call: NA; clone_size: NA; cdr3_nt: TGTGCCAGCAGCAGGACGAGGGATACGCAGTATTTT; cdr3_aa: CASSRTRDTQYF
v_call: TRBV7-6; j_call: TRBJ2-7; d_call: NA; clone_size: NA; cdr3_nt: TGTGCCAGCAGCCCGCGGGACATAGGAGCCTACGAGCAGTACTTC; cdr3_aa: CASSPRDIGAYEQYF
v_call: TRBV28; j_call: TRBJ2-5; d_call: NA; clone_size: NA; cdr3_nt: TGTGCCAGCAGTTTATTTTTGGAAAAAGAGACCCAGTACTTC; cdr3_aa: CASSLFLEKETQYF
v_call: TRBV5-1; j_call: TRBJ2-5; d_call: NA; clone_size: NA; cdr3_nt: TGCGCCAGCAGCTCCCAGGGCGGGGCTCAAGAGACCCAGTACTTC; cdr3_aa: CASSSQGGAQETQYF
v_call: TRBV20-1; j_call: TRBJ1-2; d_call: TRBD1; clone_size: NA; cdr3_nt: TGCAGTGCCAGGACAGGGTACGGCTACACCTTC; cdr3_aa: CSARTGYGYTF
v_call: TRBV18; j_call: TRBJ2-2; d_call: NA; clone_size: NA; cdr3_nt: TGTGCCAGCTCACGTATCACCGGGGAGCTGTTTTTT; cdr3_aa: CASSRITGELFF
v_call: TRBV9; j_call: TRBJ2-7; d_call: TRBD2; clone_size: NA; cdr3_nt: TGTGCCAGCAGCCCCCGGGGGGGGGAGCAGTACTTC; cdr3_aa: CASSPRGGEQYF
v_call: TRBV5-1; j_call: TRBJ2-3; d_call: NA; clone_size: NA; cdr3_nt: TGCGCCAGCAGCTTGGAGGGGTTCCCGCACACAGATACGCAGTATTTT; cdr3_aa: CASSLEGFPHTDTQYF
v_call: TRBV28; j_call: TRBJ1-1; d_call: NA; clone_size: few; cdr3_nt: TGTGCCAGCAGTTTACAGTCTGACTCGGCGGGCAACACTGAAGCTTTCTTT; cdr3_aa: CASSLQSDSAGNTEAFF
v_call: TRBV5-6; j_call: TRBJ2-7; d_call: TRBD2; clone_size: NA; cdr3_nt: TGTGCCAGCAACTGGGGTAGGGTCAGCGGGATGATTTACGAGCAGTACTTC; cdr3_aa: CASNWGRVSGMIYEQYF
v_call: TRBV6-1; j_call: TRBJ2-5; d_call: TRBD1; clone_size: once; cdr3_nt: TGTGCCAGCAGACATGCGCCAGGGGGCGGGGAGACCCAGTACTTC; cdr3_aa: CASRHAPGGGETQYF
v_call: TRBV4-2; j_call: TRBJ2-5; d_call: NA; clone_size: NA; cdr3_nt: TGTGCCAGCAGCCAAGATTCGGGCTCCAGGGGGTACTTC; cdr3_aa: CASSQDSGSRGYF
v_call: TRBV28; j_call: TRBJ1-2; d_call: NA; clone_size: NA; cdr3_nt: TGTGCCAGCACGTTCGGAAGGGGCTACACCTTC; cdr3_aa: CASTFGRGYTF
v_call: TRBV4-3; j_call: TRBJ1-1; d_call: NA; clone_size: once; cdr3_nt: TGCGCCAGCAGCCGGGCACAGGGATGGGGGACTGAAGCTTTCTTT; cdr3_aa: CASSRAQGWGTEAFF